The source of this TCR beta chain is a study of siplizumab effects on memory and regulatory T cells. Points from the study as a whole: Naive T cells looked more diverse than memory cells, and they looked like major contributors to the alloresponse. Naive or memory phenotype was unassignable for roughly 75-95% of proliferating CD4+ or CD8+ clones.

Only in-frame clones appear in the TCRdb table, and some are missing; sequencing was by immunoSEQ multiplex PCR. The table records about 100,000 clones, about 90% of them present only once. A remark on this clone: Its matching antigen is unknown.

This CDR3 comprises 19 residues. V gave up 3 bases and J gave up 6 bases; unmatched junction bases: 13. Germline-derived CDR1 and CDR2 are MDHEN and SYDVKM. Sequencing was carried out using CD4+ T cells sorted from blood. This sequence joins TRBV28 and TRBJ2-3, with TRBD2 matching over 15 bases. The receptor's source is a human donor in good health. Some clones in this sample may be carry-over from other donors' samples. The CDR3 reads CASSLPRVGLAGGSDTQYF. CDR3 sequence (DNA): TGTGCCAGCAGTTTGCCGAGGGTGGGACTAGCGGGAGGCTCCGATACGCAGTATTTT.